This record concerns one T cell receptor beta chain sequence. Its antigen is not known. This entry is derived from a study of cytomegalovirus exposure and HLA in healthy donors. The V gene's germline CDR1 is GTSNPN and CDR2 SVGIG (reference sequence). The CDR3 extends over 12 amino acids. The V gene lost 4 bases and the J gene lost 4 bases, with 10 bases spanning the gap. The study's findings and limits: The majority of TCR sequences were rare, yet some public TCRs appeared in many donors.

Vbeta (60) and Jbeta (13) primers were used in the PCR. Using immunoSEQ multiplex PCR, the repertoire was profiled, and TCRdb retains in-frame clones only, with some absent. The data contain more than 150,000 clones, approximately 81% of them seen just once; the ten biggest clones take up around 2.4%. The sequencing input was PBMCs. The receptor was derived from a woman in her 30s in good health and CMV-seronegative. V usage is TRBV30 and J usage is TRBJ1-2, with a weak D call TRBD1 (5 bases). CDR3 residues: CAWTTDSYGYTF. CDR3 nucleotide sequence: TGTGCCTGGACAACTGACAGCTATGGCTACACCTTC.